Listed below are T cell receptor beta chains from one sample, sequenced in a study of T cell changes during pregnancy in multiple sclerosis. Some clones are missing from TCRdb's copy, which holds only in-frame ones; the method was immunoSEQ multiplex PCR. This table has more than 45,000 clones, about 92% appearing once. The sample in question was CD8+ T cells from peripheral blood mononuclear cells, obtained in the second trimester of pregnancy. The source of these receptors is a female donor with multiple sclerosis, enrolled in a pregnancy study. Each CDR3 is given with its conserved first and last residue. The D gene is left open where the match is weak. Clone size appears in some rows only: once, few, many, or a class for an expanded clone.

j_call | clone_size | d_call | cdr3_length | v_call | cdr3_nt | cdr3_aa
TRBJ2-3 | - | TRBD2 | 13 | TRBV7-6 | TGTGCCAGCCGAAGCGGGGATGTAGATACGCAGTATTTT | CASRSGDVDTQYF
TRBJ1-2 | - | - | 15 | TRBV6-5 | TGTGCCAGCAGTCCAAGGGGGGGGCTTGTGTATGGCTACACCTTC | CASSPRGGLVYGYTF
TRBJ2-1 | - | TRBD2 | 15 | TRBV28 | TGTGCCAGCAGTTTCCAAGCGGGAGGAACGGATGAGCAGTTCTTC | CASSFQAGGTDEQFF
TRBJ2-2 | - | - | 13 | TRBV6-1 | TGTGCCAGCAGGGCGGCGAACACCGGGGAGCTGTTTTTT | CASRAANTGELFF
TRBJ2-7 | - | TRBD2 | 15 | TRBV29-1 | TGCAGCGTTGAGAGTTCGGCTAGCGGGAGAGGTATGCAGTACTTC | CSVESSASGRGMQYF
TRBJ2-7 | - | - | 14 | TRBV23-1 | TGCGCCAGCAGTCCTCGGACATTTTCCTACGAGCAGTACTTC | CASSPRTFSYEQYF
TRBJ1-2 | few | - | 11 | TRBV5-4 | TGTGCCAGTGCGGATTCCTATGGCTACACCTTC | CASADSYGYTF
TRBJ2-7 | - | TRBD1 | 14 | TRBV5-1 | TGCGCCAGCAGCTTCCGGACAGGGGCTGACGAGCAGTACTTC | CASSFRTGADEQYF
TRBJ2-1 | - | TRBD1 | 13 | TRBV2 | TGTGCCAGGGGACAGGGGGATAGGAATGAGCAGTTCTTC | CARGQGDRNEQFF
TRBJ2-2 | - | TRBD1 | 17 | TRBV7-6 | TGTGCCAGCAGCTCCGCCGGCCCAGGGGGCCTAACCGGGGAGCTGTTTTTT | CASSSAGPGGLTGELFF
TRBJ2-1 | - | - | 15 | TRBV9 | TGTGCCAGCAGCCCGAGTGGGGCCCCCTACAATGAGCAGTTCTTC | CASSPSGAPYNEQFF
TRBJ1-2 | - | - | 14 | TRBV27 | TGTGCCAGCAGTTTATCGGTTCGGGGGAATGGCTACACCTTC | CASSLSVRGNGYTF
TRBJ2-3 | - | - | 15 | TRBV11-2 | TGTGCCAGCAGCCCCATTTGGGCTGCTTCAGATACGCAGTATTTT | CASSPIWAASDTQYF
TRBJ2-2 | - | - | 13 | TRBV5-1 | TGCGCCGGCAGCTTGGCCCACTCCGGGGAGCTGTTTTTT | CAGSLAHSGELFF
TRBJ2-3 | - | TRBD2 | 16 | TRBV9 | TGTGCCAGCAGCGTAGAAGTAGCGGGGGGGCCGGATACGCAGTATTTT | CASSVEVAGGPDTQYF
TRBJ2-3 | - | TRBD2 | 15 | TRBV6-5 | TGTGCCAGCAGTCTCCTAGCGGGGGGCCCAGATACGCAGTATTTT | CASSLLAGGPDTQYF
TRBJ2-3 | once | TRBD2 | 15 | TRBV27 | TGTGCCAGCAGTTTGACACTAGCGGGGGGGGATACGCAGTATTTT | CASSLTLAGGDTQYF
TRBJ2-7 | - | TRBD2 | 16 | TRBV28 | TGTGCCAGCAGTTTATCGGGGTCTAGCGGGATCTACGAGCAGTACTTC | CASSLSGSSGIYEQYF
TRBJ2-2 | - | TRBD1 | 17 | TRBV4-1 | TGCGCCAGCAGCCACCCTGAGACAGGGTCGGACACCGGGGAGCTGTTTTTT | CASSHPETGSDTGELFF
TRBJ1-2 | - | TRBD1 | 13 | TRBV27 | TGTGCCAGCACCAAAAACAGGGGCTATGGCTACACCTTC | CASTKNRGYGYTF
TRBJ2-7 | - | TRBD2 | 15 | TRBV7-9 | TGTGCCAGCAGCTTAAATATAGCGGGAGAGGCCGAGCAGTACTTC | CASSLNIAGEAEQYF
TRBJ1-1 | once | - | 12 | TRBV6-6 | TGTGCCAGCAGCCCGGACAGCACTGAAGCTTTCTTT | CASSPDSTEAFF
TRBJ1-2 | - | - | 14 | TRBV27 | TGTGCCAGCAGCTCTGCCCCGGGGAGGTATGGCTACACCTTC | CASSSAPGRYGYTF
TRBJ2-7 | - | - | 14 | TRBV4-1 | TGCGCCAGCAGCCCCCGAGCGAGTACCTACGAGCAGTACTTC | CASSPRASTYEQYF
TRBJ2-2 | - | TRBD1 | 19 | TRBV23-1 | TGCGCCAGCAGTCCACCGGGACAGGGGGCGCCTGGAAACACCGGGGAGCTGTTTTTT | CASSPPGQGAPGNTGELFF
TRBJ2-5 | - | TRBD2 | 15 | TRBV7-3 | TGTGCCAGCAGCGGTAGCGGGGGGTTCTCAGAGACCCAGTACTTC | CASSGSGGFSETQYF
TRBJ2-1 | - | TRBD2 | 17 | TRBV13 | TGTGCCAGCAGCACCGCCCTCGGTCGGGGGGGCAGGAATGAGCAGTTCTTC | CASSTALGRGGRNEQFF
TRBJ2-7 | - | TRBD1 | 14 | TRBV10-1 | TGCGCCAGCAGTGAGGGACAGGCCTCCTACGAGCAGTACTTC | CASSEGQASYEQYF
TRBJ1-1 | - | TRBD1 | 15 | TRBV15 | TGTGCCACCAGCAGTCACGGACAGGGGGACACTGAAGCTTTCTTT | CATSSHGQGDTEAFF
TRBJ2-3 | - | TRBD2 | 14 | TRBV27 | TGTGCCAGCAGTCCCGGGACTAGCGCAGATACGCAGTATTTT | CASSPGTSADTQYF
TRBJ1-5 | - | - | 14 | TRBV6-1 | TGTGCCAGCAGTGAAGGCCAGGGGATGCAGCCCCAGCATTTT | CASSEGQGMQPQHF
TRBJ2-1 | - | TRBD2 | 13 | TRBV5-1 | TGCGCCAGCAGCTTGGGACTAGCGTCTGAGCAGTTCTTC | CASSLGLASEQFF
TRBJ2-7 | - | TRBD1 | 15 | TRBV27 | TGTGCCAGCAGTTTCGGGACAGGATCGTTGGGCGAGCAGTACTTC | CASSFGTGSLGEQYF
TRBJ1-1 | - | TRBD1 | 14 | TRBV10-3 | TGTGCCATCAGTGGATCGACAGGGGGAACTGAAGCTTTCTTT | CAISGSTGGTEAFF
TRBJ2-7 | - | - | 14 | TRBV11-2 | TGTGCCAGCAGTACCACTCGCGGTTCCTACGAGCAGTACTTC | CASSTTRGSYEQYF
TRBJ2-5 | - | TRBD1 | 18 | TRBV4-1 | TGCGCCAGCAGCCATCCCGGGACAGGGGCCGCGTACCAAGAGACCCAGTACTTC | CASSHPGTGAAYQETQYF
TRBJ2-7 | - | TRBD1 | 19 | TRBV5-4 | TGTGCCAGCAGCTTGAGTTGGGACGCCGGGACAGGGGACTCCTACGAGCAGTACTTC | CASSLSWDAGTGDSYEQYF
TRBJ2-2 | - | TRBD1 | 13 | TRBV10-3 | TGTGCCAAAAGACAGGGGGACACCGGGGAGCTGTTTTTT | CAKRQGDTGELFF
TRBJ2-1 | - | - | 11 | TRBV27 | TGTGCCAGCAGTTCGAGCGGGTCACAGTTCTTC | CASSSSGSQFF
TRBJ1-6 | - | - | 14 | TRBV2 | TGTGCCAGCAGTGATGGGAGAGGGACATCACCCCTCCACTTT | CASSDGRGTSPLHF
TRBJ1-1 | - | - | 13 | TRBV5-1 | TGCGCCAGTCAGGACAGAGGGAACACTGAAGCTTTCTTT | CASQDRGNTEAFF
TRBJ1-1 | - | - | 14 | TRBV27 | TGTGCCAGCAGTTTATCCGGGGGGGGGACTGAAGCTTTCTTT | CASSLSGGGTEAFF